These T cell receptor beta chains were read from a single sample in a study of neurological immune-mediated disorders. TCRdb ran MiXCR on the 5' RACE reads and lists one entry per CDR3 protein. The sample lists some 25,000 distinct CDR3 sequences; more than 6% were seen once. What was sequenced was PBMCs. Receptors originate from a woman between 35 and 50 years old in good health. Both conserved end residues are part of each CDR3. A D gene is named only where the DNA matches it firmly. Not all rows give a size; the values are once, few, many and, for expanded clones, a class.

v_gene	d_gene	abundance	j_gene	CDR3aa	CDR3nt
TRBV5-1	-	many	TRBJ2-7	CASSFVTGSFGFAYEQYF	TGCGCCAGCAGCTTTGTTACAGGGTCCTTCGGATTTGCCTACGAGCAGTACTTC
TRBV20-1	TRBD1	many	TRBJ1-6	CSARDLRGVGSPLHF	TGCAGTGCTAGAGATCTCAGGGGGGTTGGGTCACCCCTCCACTTT
TRBV29-1	-	many	TRBJ2-5	CSVNGSPETQYF	TGCAGCGTTAACGGCTCCCCAGAGACCCAGTACTTC
TRBV7-2	-	many	TRBJ2-7	CASSLPGYEQYF	TGTGCCAGCAGCCTACCGGGCTACGAGCAGTACTTC
TRBV6-5	TRBD1	many	TRBJ1-1	CASSPPGQGANTEAFF	TGTGCCAGCAGTCCCCCAGGGCAGGGGGCGAACACTGAAGCTTTCTTT
TRBV20-1	-	many	TRBJ2-7	CSALGGGNYEQYF	TGCAGTGCCCTGGGGGGGGGCAACTACGAGCAGTACTTC
TRBV18	TRBD1	few	TRBJ2-7	CASSPQGASYEQYF	TGTGCCAGCTCACCTCAGGGGGCCTCCTACGAGCAGTACTTC
TRBV20-1	-	many	TRBJ2-3	CSASVPATDTQYF	TGCAGTGCAAGTGTCCCGGCCACAGATACGCAGTATTTT
TRBV29-1	TRBD1	-	TRBJ1-1	CSGTRPQGAFVTEAFF	TGCAGCGGCACACGACCCCAGGGGGCATTCGTCACTGAAGCTTTCTTT
TRBV20-1	-	many	TRBJ1-6	CSAIPAGRDSPLHF	TGCAGTGCTATCCCCGCAGGGAGGGATTCACCCCTCCACTTT
TRBV4-3	-	medium-sized	TRBJ1-3	CASSQDLGLGGNTIYF	TGCGCCAGCAGCCAAGATTTGGGGCTGGGTGGAAACACCATATATTTT
TRBV28	-	many	TRBJ1-2	CASSLLRHGYGYTF	TGTGCCAGCAGTTTATTGAGACACGGCTATGGCTACACCTTC
TRBV5-1	-	many	TRBJ1-4	CASSSSGATGEKLFF	TGCGCCAGCAGCTCCTCAGGGGCAACTGGTGAAAAACTGTTTTTT
TRBV20-1	-	many	TRBJ2-4	CSAREGRNLKTTIQYF	TGCAGTGCTAGAGAGGGTCGAAATCTTAAAACTACCATTCAGTACTTC
TRBV5-6	TRBD2	medium-sized	TRBJ2-7	CASSPDPLLAGDRYEQYF	TGTGCCAGCAGCCCCGACCCCCTACTAGCGGGAGATCGTTACGAGCAGTACTTC
TRBV5-1	-	many	TRBJ2-3	CASSLAGGRGTDTQYF	TGCGCCAGCAGCTTGGCTGGGGGGCGCGGCACAGATACGCAGTATTTT
TRBV20-1	TRBD1	many	TRBJ1-2	CSARDGDRGIVNYGYTF	TGCAGTGCTAGAGATGGGGACAGGGGCATCGTTAACTATGGCTACACCTTC
TRBV10-2	TRBD2	many	TRBJ2-1	CASSPGLAGDEQFF	TGCGCCAGCAGCCCCGGGCTAGCGGGCGATGAGCAGTTCTTC
TRBV5-6	TRBD1	many	TRBJ1-6	CASSFGQGPPLHF	TGTGCCAGCAGCTTCGGACAGGGGCCACCCCTCCACTTT
TRBV6-1	-	many	TRBJ2-2	CASRGGGPDTGELFF	TGTGCCAGCAGGGGAGGGGGCCCAGACACCGGGGAGCTGTTTTTT
TRBV2	-	few	TRBJ2-1	CASSGTGQGGEQFF	TGTGCCAGCAGTGGCACCGGGCAAGGGGGTGAGCAGTTCTTC
TRBV20-1	TRBD1	many	TRBJ2-7	CSAREQGWNSYEQYF	TGCAGTGCTAGAGAACAGGGGTGGAACTCCTACGAGCAGTACTTC
TRBV20-1	TRBD2	-	TRBJ2-3	CSPSPSGSEDTQYF	TGCAGTCCAAGTCCGAGCGGGAGCGAAGATACGCAGTATTTT
TRBV20-1	-	few	TRBJ1-5	CSAGQNSNQPQHF	TGCAGTGCTGGACAGAATAGCAATCAGCCCCAGCATTTT
TRBV20-1	-	many	TRBJ1-2	CSARAGRGMNYGYTF	TGCAGTGCAAGAGCGGGGCGAGGGATGAACTATGGCTACACCTTC
TRBV5-5	TRBD2	many	TRBJ2-7	CASSLTSSGRFDEQYF	TGTGCCAGCAGCTTGACATCGAGCGGGAGGTTCGACGAGCAGTACTTC
TRBV27	TRBD2	many	TRBJ2-1	CASSRLAGTGEQFF	TGTGCCAGCAGTAGGCTAGCGGGAACGGGTGAGCAGTTCTTC
TRBV20-1	-	medium-sized	TRBJ2-4	CSLLERGAGLPNIQYF	TGCAGTTTGCTTGAAAGGGGGGCAGGGTTGCCAAACATTCAGTACTTC
TRBV6-5	-	many	TRBJ2-3	CAILRDTSMTPGDTQYF	TGTGCCATCTTACGGGACACTAGTATGACTCCCGGGGATACGCAGTATTTT
TRBV7-9	-	many	TRBJ2-7	CASSLLGGRRNEQYF	TGTGCCAGCAGCTTACTAGGGGGAAGGCGAAACGAGCAGTACTTC
TRBV20-1	-	many	TRBJ2-1	CSASGDTRPYNEQFF	TGCAGTGCTAGCGGAGATACCCGGCCCTACAATGAGCAGTTCTTC
TRBV5-1	TRBD2	many	TRBJ2-1	CASKRSGRNSEQFF	TGCGCCAGCAAGAGAAGCGGGAGGAATAGTGAGCAGTTCTTC
TRBV7-9	-	few	TRBJ2-5	CASSRLRGEEYQETQYF	TGTGCCAGCAGCCGACTCAGGGGAGAAGAGTACCAAGAGACCCAGTACTTC
TRBV5-1	TRBD1	many	TRBJ2-7	CASAGTGGEQYF	TGCGCCAGCGCCGGGACAGGGGGAGAGCAGTACTTC
TRBV20-1	-	many	TRBJ1-4	CSARDPGGAREKLFF	TGCAGTGCTAGAGATCCGGGTGGGGCCAGGGAAAAACTGTTTTTT
TRBV6-6	-	many	TRBJ1-1	CASQRSTEAFF	TGTGCCAGTCAGAGAAGCACTGAAGCTTTCTTT
TRBV7-2	TRBD1	many	TRBJ1-5	CASSSSGGRQPQHF	TGTGCCAGCAGCTCCTCAGGGGGCCGGCAGCCCCAGCATTTT
TRBV7-8	-	medium-sized	TRBJ1-5	CASSPSRGVVEAQPQHF	TGTGCCAGCAGCCCCTCTCGCGGGGTTGTCGAAGCTCAGCCCCAGCATTTT
TRBV7-2	-	many	TRBJ2-2	CASSLDRVLGELFF	TGTGCCAGCAGCTTAGACAGGGTTCTCGGGGAGCTGTTTTTT
TRBV7-9	TRBD1	many	TRBJ2-1	CASSLTGAGDNEQFF	TGTGCCAGCAGCTTGACAGGGGCAGGGGACAATGAGCAGTTCTTC
TRBV6-1	TRBD2	many	TRBJ2-7	CAARAGGLHEQYF	TGTGCCGCAAGGGCGGGAGGACTTCACGAGCAGTACTTC
TRBV5-1	-	many	TRBJ1-1	CASSLLRVNTEAFF	TGCGCCAGCAGCTTGCTTCGGGTGAACACTGAAGCTTTCTTT
TRBV11-2	TRBD2	many	TRBJ2-1	CASSLAVNPLAGGHNEQFF	TGTGCCAGCAGCTTAGCCGTCAACCCACTAGCGGGAGGACACAATGAGCAGTTCTTC
TRBV12-3/TRBV12-4	-	many	TRBJ2-1	CASSSEGRGEQFF	TGTGCCAGCAGTTCGGAGGGCCGGGGGGAGCAGTTCTTC
TRBV27	TRBD1	many	TRBJ2-7	CASSASGGPYEQYF	TGTGCCAGCAGCGCGTCAGGGGGCCCTTACGAGCAGTACTTC
TRBV3-1	TRBD1	many	TRBJ1-5	CASSNGQGPRPQHF	TGTGCCAGCAGCAACGGACAGGGGCCCCGGCCCCAGCATTTT
TRBV6-1	-	many	TRBJ2-5	CASGSGDGWGEETQYF	TGTGCCAGCGGGTCGGGGGACGGTTGGGGGGAAGAGACCCAGTACTTC
TRBV5-6	TRBD1	many	TRBJ2-6	CASSLNRGLILSGANVLTF	TGTGCCAGCAGCTTGAACAGGGGTCTTATCTTGTCCGGGGCCAACGTCCTGACTTTC
TRBV6-1	TRBD2	many	TRBJ2-2	CASSERVLAGRTGELFF	TGTGCCAGCAGTGAACGGGTTCTAGCGGGCCGTACCGGGGAGCTGTTTTTT